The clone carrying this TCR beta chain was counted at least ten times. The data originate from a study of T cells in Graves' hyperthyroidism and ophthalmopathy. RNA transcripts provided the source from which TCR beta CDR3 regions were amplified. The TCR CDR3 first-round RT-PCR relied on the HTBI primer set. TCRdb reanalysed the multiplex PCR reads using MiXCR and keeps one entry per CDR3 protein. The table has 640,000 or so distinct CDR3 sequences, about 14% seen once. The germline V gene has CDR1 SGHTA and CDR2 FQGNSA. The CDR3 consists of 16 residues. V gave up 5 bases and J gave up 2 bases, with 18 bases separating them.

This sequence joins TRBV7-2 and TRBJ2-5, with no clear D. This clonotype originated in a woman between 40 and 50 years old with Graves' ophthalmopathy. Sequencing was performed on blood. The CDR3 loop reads CASSPGPQEAQETQYF. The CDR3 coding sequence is TGTGCCAGCAGCCCCGGGCCCCAAGAGGCGCAAGAGACCCAGTACTTC.